This T cell receptor beta chain was identified in a study of blood T cell repertoires in COVID-19. About the study: PBMCs, B-cell-depleted T cells, or T cells were the source of the cDNA or gDNA that made up the material.

This clone was seen a handful of times. CDR3 size: 14 residues. The V gene lost 2 bases and the J gene lost 7 bases, with 14 bases spanning the gap. The germline CDR1 and CDR2 sequences are LNHDA and SQIVND (reference sequence). Per the authors' pipeline: Nucleated cell number was recorded as an estimate derived from reference gene primer amplification. Profiling relied on immunoSEQ multiplex PCR, and the TCRdb table lists in-frame clones only, not all of them. V and J calls and clone size are those listed in that table; D and trimming were worked out from the DNA. The repertoire holds more than 150,000 clones, with 81% as singletons. Enrollment of patients from Seattle took place during active infection, with longitudinal follow-up.

Sequences were obtained from peripheral blood. The sequence derives from a woman of 80 years or more with COVID-19, enrolled during active disease. The rearrangement links TRBV19 to TRBJ1-2; D perhaps matches TRBD1 (5 bases). Here the CDR3 reads CASSINGGGTGYTF. DNA of the CDR3: TGTGCCAGTAGTATAAATGGGGGGGGTACTGGCTACACCTTC.